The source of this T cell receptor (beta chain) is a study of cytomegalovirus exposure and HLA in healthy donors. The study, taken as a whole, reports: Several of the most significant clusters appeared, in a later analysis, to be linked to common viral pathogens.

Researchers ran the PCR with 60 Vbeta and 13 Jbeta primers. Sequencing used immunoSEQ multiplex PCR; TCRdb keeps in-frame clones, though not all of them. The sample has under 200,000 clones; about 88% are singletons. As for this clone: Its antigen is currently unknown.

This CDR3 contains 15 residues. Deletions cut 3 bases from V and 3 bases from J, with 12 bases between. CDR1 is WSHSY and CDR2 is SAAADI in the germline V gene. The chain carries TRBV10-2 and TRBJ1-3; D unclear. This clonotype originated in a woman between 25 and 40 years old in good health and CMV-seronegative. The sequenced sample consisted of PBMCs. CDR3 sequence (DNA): TGCGCCAGCAGTGATCGGGGAATCGGTGGAAACACCATATATTTT. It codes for CASSDRGIGGNTIYF.